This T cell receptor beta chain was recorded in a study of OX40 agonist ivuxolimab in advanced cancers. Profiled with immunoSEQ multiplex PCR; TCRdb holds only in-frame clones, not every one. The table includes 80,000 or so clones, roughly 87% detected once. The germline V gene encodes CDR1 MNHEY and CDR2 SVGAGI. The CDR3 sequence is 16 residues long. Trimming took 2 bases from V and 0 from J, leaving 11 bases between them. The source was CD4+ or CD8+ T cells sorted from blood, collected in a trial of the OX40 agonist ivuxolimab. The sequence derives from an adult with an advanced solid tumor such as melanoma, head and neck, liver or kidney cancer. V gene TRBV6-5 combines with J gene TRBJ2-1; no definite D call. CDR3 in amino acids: CASSYQKPPSYNEQFF. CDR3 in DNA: TGTGCCAGCAGTTACCAAAAGCCCCCCTCCTACAATGAGCAGTTCTTC.